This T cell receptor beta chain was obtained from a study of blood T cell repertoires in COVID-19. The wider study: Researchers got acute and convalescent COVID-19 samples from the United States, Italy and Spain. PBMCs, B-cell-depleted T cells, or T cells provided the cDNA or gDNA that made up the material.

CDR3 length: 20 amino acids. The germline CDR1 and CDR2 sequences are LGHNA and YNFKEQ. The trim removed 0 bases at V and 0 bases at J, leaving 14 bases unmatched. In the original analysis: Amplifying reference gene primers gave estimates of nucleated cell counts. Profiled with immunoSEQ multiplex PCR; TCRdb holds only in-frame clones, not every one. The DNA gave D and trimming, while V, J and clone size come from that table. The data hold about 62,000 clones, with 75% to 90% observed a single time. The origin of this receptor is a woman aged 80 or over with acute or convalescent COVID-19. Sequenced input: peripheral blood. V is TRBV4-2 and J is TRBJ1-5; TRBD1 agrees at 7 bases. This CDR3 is CASSQDGGTGAGLSNQPQHF. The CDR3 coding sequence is TGTGCCAGCAGCCAAGACGGGGGTACAGGGGCCGGTCTTAGCAATCAGCCCCAGCATTTT.